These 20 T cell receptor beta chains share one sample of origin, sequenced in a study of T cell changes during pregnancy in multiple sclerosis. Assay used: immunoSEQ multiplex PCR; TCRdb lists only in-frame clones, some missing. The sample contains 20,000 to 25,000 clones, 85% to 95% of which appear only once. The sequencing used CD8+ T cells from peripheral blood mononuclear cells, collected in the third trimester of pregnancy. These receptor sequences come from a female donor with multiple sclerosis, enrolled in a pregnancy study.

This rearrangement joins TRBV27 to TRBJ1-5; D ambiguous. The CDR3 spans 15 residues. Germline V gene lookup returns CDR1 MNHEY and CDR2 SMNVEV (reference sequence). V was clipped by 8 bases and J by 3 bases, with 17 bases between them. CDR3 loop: CASAPVRVLNQPQHF. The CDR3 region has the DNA TGTGCCAGCGCCCCGGTGAGGGTCCTCAATCAGCCCCAGCATTTT.

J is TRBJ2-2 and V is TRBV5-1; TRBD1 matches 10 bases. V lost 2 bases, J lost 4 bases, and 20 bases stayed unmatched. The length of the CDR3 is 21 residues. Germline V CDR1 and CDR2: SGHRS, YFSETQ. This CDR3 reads CASSLTPYPGQGLAITGELFF. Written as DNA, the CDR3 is TGCGCCAGCAGCTTAACCCCATATCCGGGACAGGGGCTAGCGATCACCGGGGAGCTGTTTTTT. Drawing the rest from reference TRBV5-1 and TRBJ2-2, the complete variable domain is KAGVTQTPRYLIKTRGQQVTLSCSPISGHRSVSWYQQTPGQGLQFLFEYFSETQRNKGNFPGRFSGRQFSNSRSEMNVSTLELGDSALYLCASSLTPYPGQGLAITGELFFGEGSRLTVL.

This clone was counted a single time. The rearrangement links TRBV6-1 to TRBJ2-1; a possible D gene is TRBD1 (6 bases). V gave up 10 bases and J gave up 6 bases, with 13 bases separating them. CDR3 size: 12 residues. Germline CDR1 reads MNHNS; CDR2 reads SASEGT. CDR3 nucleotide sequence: TGTGCCACCTCGACAGGCGCCAATGAGCAGTTCTTC. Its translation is CATSTGANEQFF.

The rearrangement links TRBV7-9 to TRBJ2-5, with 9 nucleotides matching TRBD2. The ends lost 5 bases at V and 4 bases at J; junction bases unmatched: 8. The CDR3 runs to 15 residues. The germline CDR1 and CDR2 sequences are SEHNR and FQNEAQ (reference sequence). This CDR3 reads CASSHLTSGGETQYF. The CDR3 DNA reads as TGTGCCAGCAGCCACCTGACTAGCGGAGGAGAGACCCAGTACTTC. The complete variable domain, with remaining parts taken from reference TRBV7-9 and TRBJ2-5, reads DTGVSQNPRHKITKRGQNVTFRCDPISEHNRLYWYRQTLGQGPEFLTYFQNEAQLEKSRLLSDRFSAERPKGSFSTLEIQRTEQGDSAMYLCASSHLTSGGETQYFGPGTRLLVL.

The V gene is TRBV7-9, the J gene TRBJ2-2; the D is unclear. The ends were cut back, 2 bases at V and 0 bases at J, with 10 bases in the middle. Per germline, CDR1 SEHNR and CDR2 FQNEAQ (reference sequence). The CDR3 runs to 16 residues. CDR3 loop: CASSLLARANTGELFF. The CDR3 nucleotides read TGTGCCAGCAGCTTATTGGCCCGGGCGAACACCGGGGAGCTGTTTTTT. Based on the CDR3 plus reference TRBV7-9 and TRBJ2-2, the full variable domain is DTGVSQNPRHKITKRGQNVTFRCDPISEHNRLYWYRQTLGQGPEFLTYFQNEAQLEKSRLLSDRFSAERPKGSFSTLEIQRTEQGDSAMYLCASSLLARANTGELFFGEGSRLTVL.

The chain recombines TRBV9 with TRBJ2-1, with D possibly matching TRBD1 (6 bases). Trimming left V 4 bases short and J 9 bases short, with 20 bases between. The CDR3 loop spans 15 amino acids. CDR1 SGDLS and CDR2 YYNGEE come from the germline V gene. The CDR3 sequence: CASSIRQDPQVEQFF. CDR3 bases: TGTGCCAGCAGCATTCGACAGGACCCTCAGGTTGAGCAGTTCTTC.

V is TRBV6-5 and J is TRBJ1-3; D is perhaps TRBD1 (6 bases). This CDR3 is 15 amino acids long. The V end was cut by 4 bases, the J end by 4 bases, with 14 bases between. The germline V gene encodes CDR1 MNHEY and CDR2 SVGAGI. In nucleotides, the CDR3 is TGTGCCAGCAGTTCGACAGGTTCGGGAGGAAACACCATATATTTT. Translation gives CASSSTGSGGNTIYF.

In DNA form, the CDR3 reads TGTGCCAGCAGCATAAGCGGTCAGGGGATAGAGACCCAGTACTTC. Translating gives CASSISGQGIETQYF. The chain employs TRBV9 and TRBJ2-5; tentative D call: TRBD1 (6 bases). The CDR3 runs 15 residues. Deletions cut 4 bases from V and 4 bases from J, with 17 bases between. Germline V CDR1 and CDR2: SGDLS, YYNGEE.

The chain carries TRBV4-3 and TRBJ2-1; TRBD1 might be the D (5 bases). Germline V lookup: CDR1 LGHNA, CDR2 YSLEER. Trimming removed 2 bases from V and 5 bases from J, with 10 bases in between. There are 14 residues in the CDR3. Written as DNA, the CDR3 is TGCGCCAGCAGCCAATCCCCAGGGAACAATGAGCAGTTCTTC. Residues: CASSQSPGNNEQFF.

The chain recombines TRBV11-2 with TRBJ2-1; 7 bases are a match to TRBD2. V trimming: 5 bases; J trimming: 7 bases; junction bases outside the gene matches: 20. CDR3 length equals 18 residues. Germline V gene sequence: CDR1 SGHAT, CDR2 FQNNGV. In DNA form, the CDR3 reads TGTGCCAGCAGCCGCCGTGGGAGGGAGGCTGTATTGGGAAATGAGCAGTTCTTC. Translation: CASSRRGREAVLGNEQFF. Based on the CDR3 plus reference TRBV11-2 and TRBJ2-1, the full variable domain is EAGVAQSPRYKIIEKRQSVAFWCNPISGHATLYWYQQILGQGPKLLIQFQNNGVVDDSQLPKDRFSAERLKGVDSTLKIQPAKLEDSAVYLCASSRRGREAVLGNEQFFGPGTRLTVL.

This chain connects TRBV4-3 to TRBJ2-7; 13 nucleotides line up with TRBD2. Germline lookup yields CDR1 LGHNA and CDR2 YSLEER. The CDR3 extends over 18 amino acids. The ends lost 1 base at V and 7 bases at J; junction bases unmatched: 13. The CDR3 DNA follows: TGCGCCAGCAGCCAAGGCACTAGCGGGGGGGCGATTGCCGGGGAGCAGTACTTC. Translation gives CASSQGTSGGAIAGEQYF.

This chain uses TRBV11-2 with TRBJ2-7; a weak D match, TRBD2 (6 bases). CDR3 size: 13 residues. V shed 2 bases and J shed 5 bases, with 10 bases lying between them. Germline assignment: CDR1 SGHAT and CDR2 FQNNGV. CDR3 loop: CASSLLATHEQYF. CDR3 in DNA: TGTGCCAGCAGCTTACTAGCGACCCACGAGCAGTACTTC.

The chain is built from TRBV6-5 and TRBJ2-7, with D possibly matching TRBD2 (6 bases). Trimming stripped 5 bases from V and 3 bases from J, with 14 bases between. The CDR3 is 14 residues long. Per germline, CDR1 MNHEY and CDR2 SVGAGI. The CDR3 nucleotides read TGTGCCAGCAGTCAATCGGGACTCGTCTACGAGCAGTACTTC. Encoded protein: CASSQSGLVYEQYF.

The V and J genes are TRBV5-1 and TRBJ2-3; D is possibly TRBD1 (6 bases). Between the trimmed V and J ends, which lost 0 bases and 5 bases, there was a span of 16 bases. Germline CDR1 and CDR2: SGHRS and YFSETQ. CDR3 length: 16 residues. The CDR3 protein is CASSLAQGHSLDTQYF. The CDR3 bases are TGCGCCAGCAGCTTGGCCCAGGGGCACTCCTTAGATACGCAGTATTTT.

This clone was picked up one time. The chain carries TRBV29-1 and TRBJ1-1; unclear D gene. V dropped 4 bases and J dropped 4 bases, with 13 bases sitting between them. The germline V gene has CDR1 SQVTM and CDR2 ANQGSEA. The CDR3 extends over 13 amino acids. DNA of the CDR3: TGCAGCGTTGGCCCTCAAAGCGGCACTGAAGCTTTCTTT. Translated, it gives CSVGPQSGTEAFF.

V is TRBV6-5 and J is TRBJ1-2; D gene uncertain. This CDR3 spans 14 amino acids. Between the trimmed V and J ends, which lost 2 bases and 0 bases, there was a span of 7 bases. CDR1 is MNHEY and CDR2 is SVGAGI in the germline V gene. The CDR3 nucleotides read TGTGCCAGCAGTTACAAACCAGCTAACTATGGCTACACCTTC. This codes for CASSYKPANYGYTF.

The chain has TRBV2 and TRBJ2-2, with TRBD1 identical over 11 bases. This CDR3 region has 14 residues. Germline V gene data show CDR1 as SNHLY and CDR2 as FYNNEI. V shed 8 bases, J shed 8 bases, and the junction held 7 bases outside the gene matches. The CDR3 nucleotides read TGTGCCAGCGATGCGGACAGGGGGCTAGGGGAGCTGTTTTTT. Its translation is CASDADRGLGELFF. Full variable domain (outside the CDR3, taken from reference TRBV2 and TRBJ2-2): EPEVTQTPSHQVTQMGQEVILRCVPISNHLYFYWYRQILGQKVEFLVSFYNNEISEKSEIFDDQFSVERPDGSNFTLKIRSTKLEDSAMYFCASDADRGLGELFFGEGSRLTVL.

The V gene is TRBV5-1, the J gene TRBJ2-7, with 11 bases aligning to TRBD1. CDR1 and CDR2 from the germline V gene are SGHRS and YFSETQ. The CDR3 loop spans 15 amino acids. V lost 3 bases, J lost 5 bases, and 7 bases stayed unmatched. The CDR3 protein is CASSSEGQGVHEQYF. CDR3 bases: TGCGCCAGCAGCTCCGAGGGACAGGGGGTTCACGAGCAGTACTTC.

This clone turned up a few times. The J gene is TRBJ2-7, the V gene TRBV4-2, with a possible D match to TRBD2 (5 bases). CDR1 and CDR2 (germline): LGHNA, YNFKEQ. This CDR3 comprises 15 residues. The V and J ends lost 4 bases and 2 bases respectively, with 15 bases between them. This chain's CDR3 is CASSPASTGAYEQYF. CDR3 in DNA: TGTGCCAGCAGCCCAGCCTCGACCGGGGCCTACGAGCAGTACTTC.

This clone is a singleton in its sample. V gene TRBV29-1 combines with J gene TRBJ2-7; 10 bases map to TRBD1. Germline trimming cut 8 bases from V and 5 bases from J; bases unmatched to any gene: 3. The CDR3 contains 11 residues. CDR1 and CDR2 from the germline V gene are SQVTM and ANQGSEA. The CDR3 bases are TGCAGCTCCGGGACAGGGGACGAGCAGTACTTC. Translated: CSSGTGDEQYF.